This T cell receptor (beta chain) is from a study of cytomegalovirus exposure and HLA in healthy donors. Turning to the study itself: Prior work identified 95 million to 120 million unique TCR beta sequences in about 179 million T cells. The study, taken as a whole, reports: Previously analyzed data showed that most TCR beta V segments were productive at a frequency of about 87% or about 30%.

This clone was recorded only once. Its antigen remains unknown. The V gene's germline CDR1 is SGHTA and CDR2 FQGTGA. With V trimmed by 3 bases and J by 6 bases, 5 bases remained unmatched. The length of the CDR3 is 13 residues. PCR was performed using 60 Vbeta and 13 Jbeta primers. The table came from immunoSEQ multiplex PCR; TCRdb's copy has only in-frame clones and leaves some out. The sample holds around 130,000 clones, 65% to 90% seen once. This TCR was sampled from a woman aged 18-29 years in good health and CMV-seropositive. This chain uses TRBV7-3 with TRBJ2-7; 7 nucleotides line up with TRBD1. Sequencing was carried out using PBMCs. The CDR3 loop reads CASSFRQGTEQYF. The DNA for the CDR3 is TGTGCCAGCAGCTTCCGACAGGGAACCGAGCAGTACTTC.